What follows describes a single T cell receptor (beta chain). Germline CDR1 is ENHRY and CDR2 is SYGVKD. J lost 6 bases, V lost 8 bases, and 4 bases had no gene match. There are 13 residues in the CDR3. The sample originates from a study of blood T cell repertoires in COVID-19. Authors' methods: From reference gene primer amplification, estimates of nucleated cell counts were derived. Using immunoSEQ multiplex PCR, the repertoire was profiled, and TCRdb retains in-frame clones only, with some absent. V and J calls and clone size are given by that table; D and trimming were obtained from the DNA. The table includes tens of thousands of clones, 75% to 90% detected once.

This receptor was taken from a woman in her 70s with active COVID-19. The sequenced sample consisted of peripheral blood. J is TRBJ2-3 and V is TRBV10-3; 11 positions match TRBD2. CDR3 bases: TGTGCCATCTTAGCGGGAGGGCAGGATACGCAGTATTTT. This sequence encodes CAILAGGQDTQYF.